One T cell receptor beta chain is described in this entry. The data stem from a study of T cells in localized non-small cell lung cancer. The repertoire was sequenced with immunoSEQ multiplex PCR; TCRdb's copy has only in-frame clones and lacks some. The sample yields tens of thousands of clones, approximately 90% seen once. Trimming took off 3 bases at V and 2 bases at J, with 12 bases between the two ends. The CDR3 runs 14 residues. Germline CDR1 reads SGHRS; CDR2 reads YFSETQ. Source: peripheral blood mononuclear cells, taken before any cancer treatment. The sequence came from a female donor over 55 with stage II lung adenocarcinoma. The chain carries TRBV5-1 and TRBJ2-7; the D gene is possibly TRBD1 (6 bases). As DNA, the CDR3 is TGCGCCAGCAGCTGGGGGCAGGCTACCTACGAGCAGTACTTC. Encoded protein: CASSWGQATYEQYF.